This T cell receptor (beta chain) was sequenced for a study of blood T cell repertoires in COVID-19 (dated by TCRdb to 2020 to 2021). Notes on the research overall: Collaborator samples came from the United States, Italy and Spain and covered acute and convalescent phases of COVID-19. The prospective study material was composed of cDNA or gDNA derived from T cells, B-cell-depleted T cells, or PBMCs. Deeply sampled blood TCRbeta repertoires from subjects exposed to, actively infected with, or recovered from COVID-19 were included in the dataset. A freely available public database, intended as a resource for researchers studying the immune response to SARS-CoV-2, is where the repertoires were released. Samples came from the ongoing ImmuneRACE study (first 160 participants) plus 1,254 subjects from 6 global collaborators. Nearly every sample came with metadata listing a de-identified subject ID, COVID-19 status, age in years and sex. Where available, HLA class I and class II types were taken from metadata supplied by the sample provider and were not determined by assay-based typing. Overall study results and their limits: The amount of clinical and demographic metadata varied by source and participant and was provided uncurated.

TCRbeta CDR3 regions were amplified from genomic DNA by means of the immunoSEQ Assay, a bias-controlled multiplex PCR. On the study's bioinformatics: Nucleated cell counts per sample were estimated from amplification of reference gene primers within the assay. Sequence reads were collapsed and filtered to measure the absolute abundance of every unique TCRbeta CDR3 rearrangement. For each sample, productive Simpson clonality was calculated by taking the square root of Simpson's diversity index across productive rearrangements. TCRdb took this table from immuneACCESS and kept in-frame rearrangements with V and J called. Such tables lack part of the clones; where checked against another copy, unresolved V genes explain under half of the gap, and the rest is unexplained. That table gives V, J and clone size, and the DNA gave D and trimming. The sample contains 24,000 or so clones, about 90% of them found a single time. The ten largest account for less than 30% of the sample.

Via the germline V gene, CDR1 is LGHNA and CDR2 YSLEER. The CDR3 covers 14 residues, taking in both the cysteine and the phenylalanine. Only the CDR3 DNA is retained, 42 bases long and in frame from the first base. V has 3 bases trimmed and J has 8 bases trimmed; junction bases matching no gene number 7. The collaborating institutions used their own protocols to collect whole blood in K2EDTA tubes. For TCRbeta analysis, collaborators shipped samples in one of three forms: frozen whole blood, isolated PBMCs, or DNA extracted from either of those sample types. This clone is categorized as medium-sized (0.01 to 0.1%). The antigen it recognizes is unknown. The input lacks base qualities; no much larger clone sits a single base away.

The chain employs TRBV4-3 and TRBJ1-1, with 9 bases aligning to TRBD1. The TCR was taken from a human donor with active COVID-19. The donor label of this sample is uncertain. Sequencing used peripheral blood. The nucleotides are TGCGCCAGCAGCCAGGGGACAGGGACGCGGGAAGCTTTCTTT. The resulting protein is CASSQGTGTREAFF.